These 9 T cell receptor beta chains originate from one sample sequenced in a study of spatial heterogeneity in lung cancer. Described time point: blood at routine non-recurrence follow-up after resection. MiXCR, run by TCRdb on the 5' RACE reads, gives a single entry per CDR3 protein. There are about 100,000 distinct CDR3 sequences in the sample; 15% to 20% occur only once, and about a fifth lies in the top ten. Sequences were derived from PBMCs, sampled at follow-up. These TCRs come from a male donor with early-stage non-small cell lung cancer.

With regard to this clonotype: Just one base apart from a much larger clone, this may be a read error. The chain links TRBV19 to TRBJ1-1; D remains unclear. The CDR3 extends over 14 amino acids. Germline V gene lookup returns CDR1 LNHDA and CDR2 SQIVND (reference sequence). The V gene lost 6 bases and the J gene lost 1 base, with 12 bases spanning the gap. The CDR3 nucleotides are TGTGCCAGTAGCCCGGGATCGAAGAACACTGAAGCTTTCTTT. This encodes CASSPGSKNTEAFF. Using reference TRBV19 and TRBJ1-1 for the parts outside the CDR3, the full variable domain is DGGITQSPKYLFRKEGQNVTLSCEQNLNHDAMYWYRQDPGQGLRLIYYSQIVNDFQKGDIAEGYSVSREKKESFPLTVTSAQKNPTAFYLCASSPGSKNTEAFFGQGTRLTVV.

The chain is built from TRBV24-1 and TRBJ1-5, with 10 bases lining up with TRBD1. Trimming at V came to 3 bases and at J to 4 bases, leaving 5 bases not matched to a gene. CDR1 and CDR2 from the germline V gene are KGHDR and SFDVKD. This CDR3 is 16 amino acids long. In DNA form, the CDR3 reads TGTGCCACCAGTGATAGAGACAGGGGGCTAAATCAGCCCCAGCATTTT. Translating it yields CATSDRDRGLNQPQHF.

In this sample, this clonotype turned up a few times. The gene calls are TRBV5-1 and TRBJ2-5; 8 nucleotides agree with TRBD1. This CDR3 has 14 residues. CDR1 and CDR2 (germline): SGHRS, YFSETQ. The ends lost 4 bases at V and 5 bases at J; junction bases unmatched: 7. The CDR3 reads CASSNRGFGETQYF. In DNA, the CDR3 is TGCGCCAGCAGCAACAGGGGGTTTGGCGAGACCCAGTACTTC.

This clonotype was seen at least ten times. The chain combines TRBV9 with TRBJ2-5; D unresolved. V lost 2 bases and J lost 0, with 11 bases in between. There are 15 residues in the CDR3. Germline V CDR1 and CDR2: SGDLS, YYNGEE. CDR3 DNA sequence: TGTGCCAGCAGCGTTGGTTTCAACGACCAAGAGACCCAGTACTTC. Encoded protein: CASSVGFNDQETQYF.

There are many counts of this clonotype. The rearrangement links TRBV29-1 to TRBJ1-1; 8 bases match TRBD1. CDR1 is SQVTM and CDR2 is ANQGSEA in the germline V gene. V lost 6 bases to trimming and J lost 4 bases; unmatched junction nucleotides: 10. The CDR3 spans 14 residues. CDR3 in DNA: TGCAGCGTCCGAGGACAGGGAGCGGGCACTGAAGCTTTCTTT. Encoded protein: CSVRGQGAGTEAFF.

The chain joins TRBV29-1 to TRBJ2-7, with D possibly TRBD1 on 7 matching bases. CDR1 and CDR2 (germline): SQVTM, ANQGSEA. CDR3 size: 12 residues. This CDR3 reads CIGGQTSYEQYF. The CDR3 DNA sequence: TGCATCGGGGGACAGACCTCCTACGAGCAGTACTTC.

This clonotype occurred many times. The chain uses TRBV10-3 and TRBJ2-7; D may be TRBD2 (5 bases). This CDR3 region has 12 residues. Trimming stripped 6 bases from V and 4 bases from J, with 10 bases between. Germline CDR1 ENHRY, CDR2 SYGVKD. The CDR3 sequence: CAISSEGYEQYF. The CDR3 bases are TGTGCCATCAGCTCTGAGGGTTACGAGCAGTACTTC.

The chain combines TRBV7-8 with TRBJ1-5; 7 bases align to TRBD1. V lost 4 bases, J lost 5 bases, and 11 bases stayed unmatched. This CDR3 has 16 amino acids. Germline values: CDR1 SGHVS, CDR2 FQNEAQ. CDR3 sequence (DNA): TGTGCCAGCAGCTACGACCGGGACAGACGCGATCAGCCCCAGCATTTT. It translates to CASSYDRDRRDQPQHF.

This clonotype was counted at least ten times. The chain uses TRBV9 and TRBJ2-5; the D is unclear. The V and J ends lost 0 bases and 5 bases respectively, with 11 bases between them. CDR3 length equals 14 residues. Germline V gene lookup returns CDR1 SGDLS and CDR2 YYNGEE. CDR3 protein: CASSVELKDETQYF. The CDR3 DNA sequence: TGTGCCAGCAGCGTAGAGCTAAAAGACGAGACCCAGTACTTC.